Listed here are 18 T cell receptor beta chains from one sample, sequenced in a study of blood T cell repertoires in COVID-19. Sequenced by immunoSEQ multiplex PCR; TCRdb stores in-frame clones only, minus some. This table holds approximately 64,000 clones, 81% found once. Material: peripheral blood. These receptor sequences come from a woman between 65 and 79 years old with acute or convalescent COVID-19.

The table lists this clone with a few counts. This chain links TRBV5-1 with TRBJ1-1, with a possible D match to TRBD1 (5 bases). V gave up 7 bases and J gave up 2 bases, with 12 bases separating them. The germline V gene encodes CDR1 SGHRS and CDR2 YFSETQ. The CDR3 runs to 13 residues. The CDR3 sequence is CASAGGRNTEAFF. Written as DNA, the CDR3 is TGCGCCAGCGCCGGGGGAAGAAACACTGAAGCTTTCTTT.

This clone was seen only a few times. The chain carries TRBV7-9 and TRBJ2-3, with D possibly being TRBD1 (6 bases). Germline values: CDR1 SEHNR, CDR2 FQNEAQ (reference sequence). The CDR3 has 15 residues. V dropped 3 bases and J dropped 0 bases, with 10 bases sitting between them. The CDR3 DNA is TGTGCCAGCAGCTTCTCAGGGGAAAGCACAGATACGCAGTATTTT. Translated: CASSFSGESTDTQYF. Full variable domain (missing parts from reference TRBV7-9 and TRBJ2-3): DTGVSQNPRHKITKRGQNVTFRCDPISEHNRLYWYRQTLGQGPEFLTYFQNEAQLEKSRLLSDRFSAERPKGSFSTLEIQRTEQGDSAMYLCASSFSGESTDTQYFGPGTRLTVL.

In this sample, this clone turned up a few times. This chain joins TRBV11-3 and TRBJ2-2, with 11 bases identical to TRBD2. The CDR3 extends over 16 amino acids. Germline V gene lookup returns CDR1 SGHNT and CDR2 YENEEA. V trimming: 5 bases; J trimming: 6 bases; junction bases outside the gene matches: 8. The CDR3: CASSRLAGGPAGELFF. The CDR3, as DNA: TGTGCCAGCAGCCGATTAGCGGGAGGGCCAGCCGGGGAGCTGTTTTTT.

The chain couples TRBV30 to TRBJ1-2; a weak D match, TRBD1 (6 bases). This CDR3 contains 14 residues. From germline, CDR1 is GTSNPN and CDR2 SVGIG (reference sequence). The ends were cut back, 3 bases at V and 8 bases at J, with 19 bases in the middle. The CDR3 protein is CAWRPSGGAQGYTF. The CDR3, as DNA: TGTGCCTGGAGGCCCTCGGGGGGCGCGCAAGGCTACACCTTC.

This chain connects TRBV27 to TRBJ1-1; 12 nucleotides match TRBD1. The CDR3 sequence is 15 residues long. CDR1 is MNHEY and CDR2 is SMNVEV in the germline V gene (reference sequence). The V segment lost 6 bases and the J segment 6 bases; nucleotides outside the gene matches: 8. This CDR3 reads CASRTGTGGMAEAFF. In DNA, the CDR3 is TGTGCCAGCAGAACCGGGACAGGGGGCATGGCTGAAGCTTTCTTT.

This clone occurred a few times. J is TRBJ2-5 and V is TRBV30, with 10 bases identical to TRBD2. Germline CDR1 GTSNPN, CDR2 SVGIG (reference sequence). The ends lost 0 bases at V and 5 bases at J; junction bases unmatched: 6. The CDR3 spans 15 residues. CDR3 in amino acids: CAWSVGSSGGETQYF. The CDR3 region has the DNA TGTGCCTGGAGTGTAGGATCTAGCGGGGGTGAGACCCAGTACTTC.

This sequence joins TRBV28 and TRBJ2-1; D not certain. Germline CDR1 is MDHEN and CDR2 is SYDVKM. This CDR3 spans 15 amino acids. Trimming removed 6 bases at V and 1 base at J, with 13 bases between. In nucleotides, the CDR3 is TGTGCCAGCAGGAATAGCCTAGTTTCCTACAATGAGCAGTTCTTC. It is translated as CASRNSLVSYNEQFF.

The rearrangement uses TRBV2 and TRBJ2-1, with 10 bases lining up with TRBD1. V lost 8 bases, J lost 7 bases, and 11 bases stayed unmatched. The CDR3 has 15 amino acids. The germline V gene has CDR1 SNHLY and CDR2 FYNNEI. The CDR3 spells CASGRTGGSRNEQFF. The CDR3 bases are TGTGCCAGCGGGAGGACAGGGGGGTCTAGGAATGAGCAGTTCTTC.

The chain carries TRBV30 and TRBJ2-3, with a weak D call TRBD2 (6 bases). Per the germline V gene, CDR1 is GTSNPN and CDR2 is SVGIG (reference sequence). V dropped 0 bases and J dropped 13 bases, with 26 bases sitting between them. This CDR3 has 16 residues. CDR3 DNA sequence: TGTGCCTGGAGTGTGAAATACAACGCGGGGCCGACCAGGGAGTATTTT. It translates to CAWSVKYNAGPTREYF.

This chain joins TRBV2 and TRBJ1-4, with 10 bases identical to TRBD1. The CDR3 is 13 residues long. Trimming at V came to 8 bases and at J to 6 bases, leaving 3 bases not matched to a gene. CDR1 is SNHLY, CDR2 FYNNEI, per germline. The DNA for the CDR3 is TGTGCCAGCCGGGACAGGGGATATGAAAAACTGTTTTTT. The encoded protein is CASRDRGYEKLFF.

The chain couples TRBV19 to TRBJ2-5; TRBD2 is a possible D gene (5 bases). V lost 3 bases to trimming and J lost 3 bases, with 8 bases between them. CDR1 LNHDA and CDR2 SQIVND come from the germline V gene (reference sequence). This CDR3 has 13 amino acids. The CDR3 protein is CASSINGKETQYF. The CDR3 DNA reads TGTGCCAGTAGTATTAACGGGAAAGAGACCCAGTACTTC.

The table lists this clone with a few counts. The V gene is TRBV30, the J gene TRBJ2-3; a possible D gene is TRBD2 (6 bases). The CDR3 runs to 14 residues. V dropped 2 bases and J dropped 6 bases, with 15 bases sitting between them. Germline CDR1 is GTSNPN and CDR2 is SVGIG (reference sequence). CDR3 amino acids: CAWSRGLGLDTQYF. The DNA for the CDR3 is TGTGCCTGGAGTAGGGGACTTGGGTTGGATACGCAGTATTTT.

This chain uses TRBV12-3 or TRBV12-4 with TRBJ1-5; perhaps TRBD1 as D (5 bases). The ends were cut back, 2 bases at V and 5 bases at J, with 7 bases in the middle. CDR3 length equals 13 residues. The CDR3 loop is CASSLWGDQPQHF. The CDR3 DNA reads as TGTGCCAGCAGTTTATGGGGGGATCAGCCCCAGCATTTT.

This chain links TRBV12-5 with TRBJ2-3; TRBD1 agrees at 7 bases. The germline CDR1 and CDR2 sequences are LGHNT and FRNRAP. The CDR3 runs to 13 residues. J lost 1 base, V lost 5 bases, and 0 bases had no gene match. CDR3 sequence reads: CASGDRGTDTQYF. The CDR3 bases are TGTGCTAGTGGTGACAGGGGCACAGATACGCAGTATTTT.

This sequence joins TRBV19 and TRBJ2-3, with 7 bases aligning to TRBD1. Germline V gives CDR1 LNHDA, CDR2 SQIVND (reference sequence). The CDR3 runs 13 residues. V shed 5 bases, J shed 5 bases, and the junction held 4 bases outside the gene matches. CDR3 bases: TGTGCCAGTAGTGGACAGGCCCGAGATACGCAGTATTTT. Its protein is CASSGQARDTQYF.

This clone showed up just once. V and J are TRBV18 and TRBJ2-3; 9 bases are a match to TRBD1. Trimming removed 5 bases from V and 4 bases from J; junction bases left unmatched: 10. The length of the CDR3 is 16 residues. CDR1 is KGHSH and CDR2 is LQKENI in the germline V gene. The chain's CDR3 is CASSWTGEFSSDTQYF. The CDR3 bases are TGTGCCAGCTCATGGACAGGGGAATTCTCTTCAGATACGCAGTATTTT.

V and J are TRBV7-8 and TRBJ2-1, with 7 bases lining up with TRBD1. Per germline, CDR1 SGHVS and CDR2 FQNEAQ. V shed 2 bases and J 5 bases; nucleotides not matched to a gene: 3. The CDR3 sequence is 14 residues long. The CDR3 is CASSLPRGNNEQFF. CDR3 bases: TGTGCCAGCAGCTTACCCAGGGGGAACAATGAGCAGTTCTTC.

This clone was picked up a small number of times. The V call is TRBV4-3, the J call TRBJ2-3, with a tentative D call TRBD2 (5 bases). Germline values: CDR1 LGHNA, CDR2 YSLEER. Trimming pared 0 bases from V and 1 base from J, leaving 8 bases between. The CDR3 spans 15 residues. The CDR3 region is CASSQEGGRTDTQYF. The CDR3 DNA reads TGCGCCAGCAGCCAAGAGGGCGGGCGCACAGATACGCAGTATTTT.